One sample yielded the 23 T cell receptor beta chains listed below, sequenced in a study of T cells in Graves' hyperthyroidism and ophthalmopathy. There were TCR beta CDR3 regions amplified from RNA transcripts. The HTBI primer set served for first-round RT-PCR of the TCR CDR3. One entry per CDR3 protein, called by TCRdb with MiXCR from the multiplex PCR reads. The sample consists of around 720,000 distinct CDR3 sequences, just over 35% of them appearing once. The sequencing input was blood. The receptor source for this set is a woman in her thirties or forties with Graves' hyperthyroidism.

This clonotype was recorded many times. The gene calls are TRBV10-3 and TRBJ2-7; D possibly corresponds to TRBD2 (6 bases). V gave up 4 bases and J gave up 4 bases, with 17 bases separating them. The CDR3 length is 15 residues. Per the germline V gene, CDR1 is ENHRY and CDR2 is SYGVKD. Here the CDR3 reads CAISGPGGVSYEQYF. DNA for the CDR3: TGTGCCATCAGTGGCCCAGGAGGGGTGAGTTACGAGCAGTACTTC.

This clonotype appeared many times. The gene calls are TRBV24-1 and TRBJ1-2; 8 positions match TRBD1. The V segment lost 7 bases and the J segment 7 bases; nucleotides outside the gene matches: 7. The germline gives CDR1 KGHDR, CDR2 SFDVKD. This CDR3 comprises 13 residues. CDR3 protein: CATSGQGVGGYTF. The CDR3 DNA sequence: TGTGCCACCAGCGGACAGGGAGTAGGTGGCTACACCTTC.

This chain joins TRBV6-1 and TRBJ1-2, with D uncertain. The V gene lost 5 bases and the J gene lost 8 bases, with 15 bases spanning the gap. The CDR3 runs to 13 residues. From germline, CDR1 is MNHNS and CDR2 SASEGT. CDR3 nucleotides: TGTGCCAGCAGTCCGGGAGAATCGTCCGGCTACACCTTC. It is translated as CASSPGESSGYTF.

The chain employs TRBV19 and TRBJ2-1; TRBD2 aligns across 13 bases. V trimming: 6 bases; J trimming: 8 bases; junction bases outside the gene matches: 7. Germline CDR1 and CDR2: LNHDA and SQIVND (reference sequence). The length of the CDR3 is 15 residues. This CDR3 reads CASRRGTSGKDEQFF. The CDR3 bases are TGTGCCAGTAGAAGGGGGACTAGCGGGAAAGATGAGCAGTTCTTC.

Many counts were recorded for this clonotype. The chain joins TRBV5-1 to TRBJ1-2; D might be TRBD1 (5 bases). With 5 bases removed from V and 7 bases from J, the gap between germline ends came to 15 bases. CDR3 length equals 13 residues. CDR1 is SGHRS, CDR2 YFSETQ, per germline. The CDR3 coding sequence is TGCGCCAGCAGTACGACCGGGACTGCTGGCTACACCTTC. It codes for CASSTTGTAGYTF.

The CDR3 coding sequence is TGTGCCAGCAGCGCGACAGGGCCCACTGGCTACACCTTC. It yields the protein CASSATGPTGYTF. The V call is TRBV9, the J call TRBJ1-2, with 7 bases identical to TRBD1. CDR3 length equals 13 residues. Germline-derived CDR1 and CDR2 are SGDLS and YYNGEE. With V trimmed by 3 bases and J by 7 bases, 6 bases remained unmatched.

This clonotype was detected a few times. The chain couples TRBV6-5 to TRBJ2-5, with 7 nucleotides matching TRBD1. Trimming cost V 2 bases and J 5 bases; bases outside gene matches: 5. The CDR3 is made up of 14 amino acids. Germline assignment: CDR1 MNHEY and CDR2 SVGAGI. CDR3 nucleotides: TGTGCCAGCAGTTACGGACAGGCGACGGAGACCCAGTACTTC. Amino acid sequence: CASSYGQATETQYF.

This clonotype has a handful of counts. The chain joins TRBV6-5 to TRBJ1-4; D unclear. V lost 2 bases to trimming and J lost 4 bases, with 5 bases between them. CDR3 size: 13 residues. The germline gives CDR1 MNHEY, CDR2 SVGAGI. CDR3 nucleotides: TGTGCCAGCAGTTACCGGATTAATGAAAAACTGTTTTTT. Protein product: CASSYRINEKLFF.

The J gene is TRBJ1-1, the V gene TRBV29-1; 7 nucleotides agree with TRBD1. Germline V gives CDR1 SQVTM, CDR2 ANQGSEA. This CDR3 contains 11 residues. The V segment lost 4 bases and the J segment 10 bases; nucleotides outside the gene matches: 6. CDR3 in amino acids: CSVVGGWGAFF. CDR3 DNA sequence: TGCAGCGTTGTAGGGGGCTGGGGAGCTTTCTTT. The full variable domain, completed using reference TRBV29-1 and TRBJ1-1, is SAVISQKPSRDICQRGTSLTIQCQVDSQVTMMFWYRQQPGQSLTLIATANQGSEATYESGFVIDKFPISRPNLTFSTLTVSNMSPEDSSIYLCSVVGGWGAFFGQGTRLTVV.

The CDR3 reads CASSQGSEKLFF. The CDR3 bases are TGTGCCAGCTCGCAAGGAAGTGAAAAACTGTTTTTT. The chain has TRBV10-3 and TRBJ1-4; D not certain. V lost 10 bases and J lost 7, with 13 bases in between. This CDR3 comprises 12 residues. Germline CDR1 reads ENHRY; CDR2 reads SYGVKD.

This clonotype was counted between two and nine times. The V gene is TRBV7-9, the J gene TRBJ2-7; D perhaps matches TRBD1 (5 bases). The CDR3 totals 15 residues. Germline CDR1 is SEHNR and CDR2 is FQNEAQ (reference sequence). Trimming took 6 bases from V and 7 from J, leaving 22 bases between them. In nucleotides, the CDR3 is TGTGCCAGCAGTTACTCGACCAGGGATCTAGGAGAGCAGTACTTC. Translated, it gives CASSYSTRDLGEQYF.

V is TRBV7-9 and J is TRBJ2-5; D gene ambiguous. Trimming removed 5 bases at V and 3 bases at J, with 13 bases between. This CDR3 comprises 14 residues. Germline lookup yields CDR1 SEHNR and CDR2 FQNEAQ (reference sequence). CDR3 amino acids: CASSQPAPKETQYF. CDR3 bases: TGTGCCAGCAGCCAGCCTGCGCCCAAAGAGACCCAGTACTTC.

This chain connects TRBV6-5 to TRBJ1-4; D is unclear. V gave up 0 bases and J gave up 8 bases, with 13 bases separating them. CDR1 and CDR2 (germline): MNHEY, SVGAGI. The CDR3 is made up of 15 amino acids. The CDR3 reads CASSYSMGLGEKLFF. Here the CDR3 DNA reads TGTGCCAGCAGTTACTCGATGGGCCTAGGGGAAAAACTGTTTTTT.

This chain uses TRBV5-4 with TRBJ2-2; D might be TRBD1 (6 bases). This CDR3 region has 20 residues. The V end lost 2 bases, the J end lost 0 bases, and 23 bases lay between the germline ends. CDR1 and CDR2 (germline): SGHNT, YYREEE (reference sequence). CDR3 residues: CASSLAVFRDTTPNTGELFF. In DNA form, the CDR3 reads TGTGCCAGCAGCTTAGCGGTATTCCGGGACACTACCCCGAACACCGGGGAGCTGTTTTTT.

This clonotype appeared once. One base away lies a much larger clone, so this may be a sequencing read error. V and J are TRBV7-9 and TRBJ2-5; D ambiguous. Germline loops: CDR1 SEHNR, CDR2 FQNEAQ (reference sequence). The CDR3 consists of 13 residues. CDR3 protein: CASSAPSQETRYF. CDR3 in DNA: TGTGCCAGCAGCGCTCCCAGTCAAGAGACCCGGTACTTC.

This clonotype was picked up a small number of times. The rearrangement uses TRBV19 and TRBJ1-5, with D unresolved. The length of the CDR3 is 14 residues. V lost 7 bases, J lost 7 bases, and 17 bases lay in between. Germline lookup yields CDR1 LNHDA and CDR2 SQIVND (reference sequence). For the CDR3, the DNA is TGTGCCAGTACACCCAGCATCAAGGGACAGCCCCAGCATTTT. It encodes CASTPSIKGQPQHF.

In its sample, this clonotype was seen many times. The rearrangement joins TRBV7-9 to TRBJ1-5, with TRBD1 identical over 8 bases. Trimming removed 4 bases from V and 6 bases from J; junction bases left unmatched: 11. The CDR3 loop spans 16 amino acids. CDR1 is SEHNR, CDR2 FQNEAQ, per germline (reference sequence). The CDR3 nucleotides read TGTGCCAGCAGCTCCACTCGAGACAGGGGCGGTCAGCCCCAGCATTTT. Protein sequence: CASSSTRDRGGQPQHF.

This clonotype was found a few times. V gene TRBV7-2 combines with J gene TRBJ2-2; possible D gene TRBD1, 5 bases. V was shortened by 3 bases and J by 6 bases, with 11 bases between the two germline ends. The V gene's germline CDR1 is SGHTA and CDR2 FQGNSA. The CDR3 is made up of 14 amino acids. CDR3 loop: CASSFLTAPGELFF. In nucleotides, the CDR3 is TGTGCCAGCAGCTTTTTGACAGCTCCCGGGGAGCTGTTTTTT.

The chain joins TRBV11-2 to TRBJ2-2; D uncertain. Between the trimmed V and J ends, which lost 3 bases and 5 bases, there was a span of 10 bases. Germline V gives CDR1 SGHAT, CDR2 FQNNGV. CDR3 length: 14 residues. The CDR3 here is CASSLGWQTGELFF. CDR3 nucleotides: TGTGCCAGCAGCTTGGGGTGGCAAACCGGGGAGCTGTTTTTT.

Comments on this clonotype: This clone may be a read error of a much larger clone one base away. CDR3 bases: TGTGCCGGCAGCCCCATCATATTACGGGAGCTGTTTTTT. Translation: CAGSPIILRELFF. The chain carries TRBV7-8 and TRBJ2-2; D not certain. The CDR3 has 13 residues. CDR1 and CDR2 from the germline V gene are SGHVS and FQNEAQ. The variable domain in full, with the rest retrieved from reference TRBV7-8 and TRBJ2-2, is GAGVSQSPRYKVAKRGQDVALRCDPISGHVSLFWYQQALGQGPEFLTYFQNEAQLDKSGLPSDRFFAERPEGSVSTLKIQRTQQEDSAVYLCAGSPIILRELFFGEGSRLTVL.

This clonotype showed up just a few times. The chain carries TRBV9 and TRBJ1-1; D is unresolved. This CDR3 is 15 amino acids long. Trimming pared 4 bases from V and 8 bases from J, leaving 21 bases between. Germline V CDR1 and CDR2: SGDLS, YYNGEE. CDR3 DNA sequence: TGTGCCAGCAGCTCCCCCCCCGAGTCCGTAACAGAAGCTTTCTTT. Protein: CASSSPPESVTEAFF.

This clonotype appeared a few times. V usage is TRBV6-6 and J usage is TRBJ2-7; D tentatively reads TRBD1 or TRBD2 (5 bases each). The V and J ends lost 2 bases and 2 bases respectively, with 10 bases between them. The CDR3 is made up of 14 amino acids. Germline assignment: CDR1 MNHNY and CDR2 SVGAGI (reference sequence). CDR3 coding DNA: TGTGCCAGCAGTTACGGGGACGGCGCCTACGAGCAGTACTTC. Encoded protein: CASSYGDGAYEQYF.

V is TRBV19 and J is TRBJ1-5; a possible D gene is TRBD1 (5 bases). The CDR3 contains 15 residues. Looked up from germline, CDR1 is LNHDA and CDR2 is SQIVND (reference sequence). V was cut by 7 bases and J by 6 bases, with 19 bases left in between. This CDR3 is CASTESRVGGQPQHF. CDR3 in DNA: TGTGCCAGTACCGAAAGCAGGGTCGGGGGTCAGCCCCAGCATTTT.